This T cell receptor beta chain stems from a study of beta chain features in type 1 diabetes (dated by TCRdb to between 2018 and 2020). Regarding the research as a whole: No differences in mean age, gender distribution, total cell number or subset yield were found between patients and healthy donors. A total of some 100,000,000 sorted cells were examined across all samples, and a strong correlation was observed between cell number per subset and RNA yield. In the study, recently diagnosed type 1 diabetes patients and matched healthy donors were compared on the TCRB repertoires of their sorted circulating CD4+ T cell subsets. Regulatory and stem cell-like memory subsets were isolated from only 8 patients and roughly 8 healthy donors, whereas naive and central memory subsets came from all 28 donors.

CDR1 and CDR2 are drawn from the germline V gene: KGHSH, LQKENI. From its cysteine to its phenylalanine, the CDR3 spans 14 amino acids. Only the CDR3 region is kept as DNA, spanning 42 bases read in frame from base 1. Ends trimmed: V by 5 bases, J by 5 bases; bases unmatched to a gene: 2. What the work shows at the level of the full study, not this receptor alone: Shorter templates might have been favored by PCR, but patient and control samples were amplified and corrected together, so both groups would have been affected equally by any skew. Because cDNA was sequenced instead of genomic DNA, highly expressing activated cells could be over-represented, though the groups showed no difference in activation or CD3 levels. A moderate but significant shortening of TCRB CDR3 length was observed in type 1 diabetes patients in all four CD4+ subsets. Only small numbers of individuals were included in the HLA sub-analyses, which left unresolved whether HLA type had any influence on TCRB rearrangement. Naive, central memory and regulatory TCRB repertoires appeared to be more alike among patients than among healthy donors. At VDJ recombination sites, patients with type 1 diabetes made fewer insertions and deleted more nucleotides, a pattern implying thymic rearrangement abnormalities.

The entire amount of isolated RNA was reverse transcribed using the High Capacity cDNA Reverse Transcription Kit, so the sequenced TCRB transcripts were expressed ones. Deep immunoSEQ sequencing was performed on naive, central memory and regulatory T cell samples, with an average of around 3.5 million total reads per sample. After sorted cells were lysed in RLT buffer, RNA was extracted with DNase-treated RNeasy Micro or Mini kits, with the choice depending on cell number. Each cell subset was processed separately to prevent cross-contamination, with patient and healthy donor samples processed together. The immunoSEQ multiplex PCR was used to amplify TCRB sequences from cDNA, generating 87-bp fragments that spanned the CDR3 region. Amplicons were sequenced on the Illumina HiSeq platform. Turning to the authors' computational methods: PCR bias was corrected computationally using synthetic template baselines, and reads within Hamming distance 2 were collapsed, with unmergeable singletons discarded. Reads were aligned against IMGT to assign V, D and J genes, CDR3 length and insertions or deletions at six rearrangement sites. Within each subset, clonotype counts were normalized to the number of sorted cells before true diversity and Gini coefficients were calculated with the tcR R package. The overlap coefficient, calculated on TCRB nucleotide sequences, was used to measure repertoire sharing. TCRdb limited this immuneACCESS table to in-frame rearrangements with V and J called. A share of clones is missing; checked studies link under half to unresolved V genes, and the rest is unexplained. D and trimming come from the DNA, and the V and J calls and clone size come from that table. The sample includes 95,000 to 150,000 clones, with roughly 15% observed a single time. The top ten constitute about 2.5% of the sample.

Each donor gave one peripheral blood draw, approximately 110 mL on average, collected into heparinised tubes. Naive, central memory, regulatory and stem cell-like memory CD4+ T cells were sorted on a BD FACSAria II using a panel including CD45RO, CCR7, CD25, CD127, CD95 and CD27. Purity was above 95% for every sorted population. PBMCs were isolated immediately by Lymphoprep density gradient centrifugation and stained directly without culture. To minimize batch effects, samples were stained and sorted in pairs, one healthy donor with one patient per experiment. As concerns this clone: There is no known antigen for this receptor. Base-call qualities are not available, and no considerably larger clone is one nucleotide away.

This receptor was obtained from a man younger than 40 with type 1 diabetes. The specimen sequenced was central memory CD4+ T cells from blood. The V and J genes are TRBV18 and TRBJ2-3; TRBD2 aligns with 12 central bases. Here the CDR3 is given as CASSTSGGQDTQYF. At the DNA level, the sequence is TGTGCCAGCTCAACTAGCGGGGGGCAAGATACGCAGTATTTT.